This paragraph covers one T cell receptor beta chain sequence. What it recognizes is unknown. These data originate in a study of T cells after yellow fever vaccination. Notes on the study in general: Detected again after the booster were most primary-vaccination clones, at about 96% CD4 and approximately 85% CD8.

It was through 5'RACE template switching that TCR cDNA was made, with a universal primer site and UMIs added. TCRdb itself ran the 5' RACE reads through MiXCR, one entry per CDR3 protein. Seen here are about 350,000 distinct CDR3 sequences, about 4% observed once, and the top ten hold 20% to 25%. This CDR3 has 14 amino acids. Germline CDR1 is MGHRA and CDR2 is YSYEKL. Trimming at V came to 10 bases and at J to 6 bases, leaving 5 bases not matched to a gene. This TCR was sampled from a man between 18 and 29 years old who received the YFV17D yellow fever vaccine. The chain couples TRBV4-1 to TRBJ2-1, with 14 bases that match TRBD2. The sequenced sample was PBMCs, obtained 5 days after the yellow fever booster vaccination. The CDR3 DNA follows: TGCGCCACCTCGACTAGCGGGGGGGCCAATGAGCAGTTCTTC. Protein product: CATSTSGGANEQFF.